The T cell receptor (beta chain) under discussion was sequenced for a study of T cell responses to AZD1222 COVID-19 vaccine. Study-level results: The sample set comprised mostly white British donors with more females, and clonal diversity was possibly underestimated. Unmutated variant regions reportedly attract nearly half of all spike-specific TCRs. Seropositive status at baseline applied to only six AZD1222 recipients. CD4 TCRs associated with vaccination spanned spike, dominating at 160-218 and 743-854.

As regards this clone: Its matching antigen is unknown.

The V gene lost 10 bases and the J gene lost 2 bases, with 11 bases spanning the gap. Looked up from germline, CDR1 is SEHNR and CDR2 is FQNEAQ (reference sequence). The CDR3 consists of 13 residues. The method was immunoSEQ multiplex PCR; TCRdb's version includes in-frame clones alone and lacks a portion of them. Of 100,000 to 150,000 clones in the sample, around 90% were seen once. The sample was peripheral blood, taken on day 0 of AZD1222 vaccination. This sequence joins TRBV7-9 and TRBJ1-4; D remains unclear. The source is an adult in good health. CDR3: CATFIETNEKLFF. In nucleotides, the CDR3 is TGTGCCACCTTCATCGAGACTAATGAAAAACTGTTTTTT. The full variable domain, in which reference TRBV7-9 and TRBJ1-4 provide the parts outside the CDR3, is DTGVSQNPRHKITKRGQNVTFRCDPISEHNRLYWYRQTLGQGPEFLTYFQNEAQLEKSRLLSDRFSAERPKGSFSTLEIQRTEQGDSAMYLCATFIETNEKLFFGSGTQLSVL.